This T cell receptor (beta chain) was observed in a study of blood T cell repertoires in COVID-19. At the level of the study: Acute and convalescent COVID-19 specimens originated in the United States, Italy and Spain. T cells, B-cell-depleted T cells, or PBMCs provided the cDNA or gDNA that served as material.

This CDR3 is built from 14 residues. Looked up from germline, CDR1 is MNHEY and CDR2 is SMNVEV (reference sequence). V lost 8 bases and J lost 8; bases outside the gene matches: 10. Enrollment of patients from Seattle took place during active infection, with longitudinal follow-up. Authors' processing steps: Estimation of nucleated cell counts was performed using reference gene primer amplification. Sequencing used immunoSEQ multiplex PCR; TCRdb keeps in-frame clones, though not all of them. The D gene and trimming were derived from the DNA, and the V and J assignments and clone size from that table. The sample yields some 350,000 clones, around 90% seen once.

The source is a woman aged 25 to 45 with COVID-19, enrolled during active disease. The gene calls are TRBV27 and TRBJ2-1; TRBD2 aligns across 9 bases. What was sequenced was peripheral blood. The CDR3 is CASADSGSRHEQFF. The DNA of the CDR3 is TGTGCCAGCGCAGATAGCGGGAGTCGGCATGAGCAGTTCTTC.